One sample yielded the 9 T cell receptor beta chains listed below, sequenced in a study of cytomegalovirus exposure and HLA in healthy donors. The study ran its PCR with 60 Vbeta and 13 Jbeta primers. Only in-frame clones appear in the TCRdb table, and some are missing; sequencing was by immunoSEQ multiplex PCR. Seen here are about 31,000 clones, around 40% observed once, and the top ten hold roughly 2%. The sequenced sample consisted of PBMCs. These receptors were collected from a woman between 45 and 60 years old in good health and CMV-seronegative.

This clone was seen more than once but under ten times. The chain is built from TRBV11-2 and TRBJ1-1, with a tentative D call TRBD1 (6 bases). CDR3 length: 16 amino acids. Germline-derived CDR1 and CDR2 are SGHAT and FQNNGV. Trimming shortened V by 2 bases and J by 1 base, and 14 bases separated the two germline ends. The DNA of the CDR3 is TGTGCCAGCAGCTTAAGGGGGTCCCCAGGGAACACTGAAGCTTTCTTT. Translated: CASSLRGSPGNTEAFF.

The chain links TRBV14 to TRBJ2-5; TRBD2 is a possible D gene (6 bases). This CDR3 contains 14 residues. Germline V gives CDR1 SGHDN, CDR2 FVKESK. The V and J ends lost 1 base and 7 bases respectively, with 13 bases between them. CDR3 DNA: TGTGCCAGCAGCCAAGTGGGGGGAGCGGGGACCCAGTACTTC. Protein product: CASSQVGGAGTQYF.

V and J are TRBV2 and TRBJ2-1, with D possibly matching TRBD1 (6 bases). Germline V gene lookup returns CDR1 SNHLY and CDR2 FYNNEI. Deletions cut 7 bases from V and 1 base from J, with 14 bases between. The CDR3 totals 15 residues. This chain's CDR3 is CASNTQGRSYNEQFF. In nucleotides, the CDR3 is TGTGCCAGCAACACACAGGGTAGGTCCTACAATGAGCAGTTCTTC.

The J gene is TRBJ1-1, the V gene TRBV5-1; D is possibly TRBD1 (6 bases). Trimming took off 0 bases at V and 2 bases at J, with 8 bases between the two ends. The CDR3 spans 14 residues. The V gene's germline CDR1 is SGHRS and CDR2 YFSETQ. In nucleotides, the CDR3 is TGCGCCAGCAGCTTGGGGACAGCCAACACTGAAGCTTTCTTT. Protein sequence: CASSLGTANTEAFF. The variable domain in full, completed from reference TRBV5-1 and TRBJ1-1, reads KAGVTQTPRYLIKTRGQQVTLSCSPISGHRSVSWYQQTPGQGLQFLFEYFSETQRNKGNFPGRFSGRQFSNSRSEMNVSTLELGDSALYLCASSLGTANTEAFFGQGTRLTVV.

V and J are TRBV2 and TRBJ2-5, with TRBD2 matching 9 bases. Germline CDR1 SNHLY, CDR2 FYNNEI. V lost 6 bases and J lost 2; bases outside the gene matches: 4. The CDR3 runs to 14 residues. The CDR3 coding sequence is TGTGCCAGCAGGGGGCGGGGGGGGCAAGAGACCCAGTACTTC. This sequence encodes CASRGRGGQETQYF.

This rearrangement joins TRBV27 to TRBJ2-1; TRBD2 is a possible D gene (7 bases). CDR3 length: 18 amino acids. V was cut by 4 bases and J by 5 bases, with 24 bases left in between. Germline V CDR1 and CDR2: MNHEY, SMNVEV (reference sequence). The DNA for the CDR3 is TGTGCCAGCAGTTGGCGGGGGCCCAGAAATGCGGGAGACAATGAGCAGTTCTTC. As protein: CASSWRGPRNAGDNEQFF.

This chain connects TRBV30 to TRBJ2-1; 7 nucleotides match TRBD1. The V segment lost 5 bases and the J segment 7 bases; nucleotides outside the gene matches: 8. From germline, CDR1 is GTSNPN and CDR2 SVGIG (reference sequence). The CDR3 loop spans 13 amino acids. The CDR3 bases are TGTGCCTGGGAGACAGGGCGAGGTAATGAGCAGTTCTTC. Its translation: CAWETGRGNEQFF.

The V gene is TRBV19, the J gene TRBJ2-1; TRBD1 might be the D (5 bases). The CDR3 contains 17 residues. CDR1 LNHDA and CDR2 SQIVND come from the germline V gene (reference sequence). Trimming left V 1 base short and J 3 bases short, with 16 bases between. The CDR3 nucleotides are TGTGCCAGTAGTATAGTGCCACAGGTTCCCCTCTACAATGAGCAGTTCTTC. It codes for CASSIVPQVPLYNEQFF.

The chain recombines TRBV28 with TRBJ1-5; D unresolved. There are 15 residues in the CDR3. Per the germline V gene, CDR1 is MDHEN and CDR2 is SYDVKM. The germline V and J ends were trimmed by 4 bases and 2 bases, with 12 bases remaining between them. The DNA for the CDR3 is TGTGCCAGCAGTTCCGGTCTGGTGGGCAATCAGCCCCAGCATTTT. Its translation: CASSSGLVGNQPQHF. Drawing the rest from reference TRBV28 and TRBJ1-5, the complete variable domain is DVKVTQSSRYLVKRTGEKVFLECVQDMDHENMFWYRQDPGLGLRLIYFSYDVKMKEKGDIPEGYSVSREKKERFSLILESASTNQTSMYLCASSSGLVGNQPQHFGDGTRLSIL.